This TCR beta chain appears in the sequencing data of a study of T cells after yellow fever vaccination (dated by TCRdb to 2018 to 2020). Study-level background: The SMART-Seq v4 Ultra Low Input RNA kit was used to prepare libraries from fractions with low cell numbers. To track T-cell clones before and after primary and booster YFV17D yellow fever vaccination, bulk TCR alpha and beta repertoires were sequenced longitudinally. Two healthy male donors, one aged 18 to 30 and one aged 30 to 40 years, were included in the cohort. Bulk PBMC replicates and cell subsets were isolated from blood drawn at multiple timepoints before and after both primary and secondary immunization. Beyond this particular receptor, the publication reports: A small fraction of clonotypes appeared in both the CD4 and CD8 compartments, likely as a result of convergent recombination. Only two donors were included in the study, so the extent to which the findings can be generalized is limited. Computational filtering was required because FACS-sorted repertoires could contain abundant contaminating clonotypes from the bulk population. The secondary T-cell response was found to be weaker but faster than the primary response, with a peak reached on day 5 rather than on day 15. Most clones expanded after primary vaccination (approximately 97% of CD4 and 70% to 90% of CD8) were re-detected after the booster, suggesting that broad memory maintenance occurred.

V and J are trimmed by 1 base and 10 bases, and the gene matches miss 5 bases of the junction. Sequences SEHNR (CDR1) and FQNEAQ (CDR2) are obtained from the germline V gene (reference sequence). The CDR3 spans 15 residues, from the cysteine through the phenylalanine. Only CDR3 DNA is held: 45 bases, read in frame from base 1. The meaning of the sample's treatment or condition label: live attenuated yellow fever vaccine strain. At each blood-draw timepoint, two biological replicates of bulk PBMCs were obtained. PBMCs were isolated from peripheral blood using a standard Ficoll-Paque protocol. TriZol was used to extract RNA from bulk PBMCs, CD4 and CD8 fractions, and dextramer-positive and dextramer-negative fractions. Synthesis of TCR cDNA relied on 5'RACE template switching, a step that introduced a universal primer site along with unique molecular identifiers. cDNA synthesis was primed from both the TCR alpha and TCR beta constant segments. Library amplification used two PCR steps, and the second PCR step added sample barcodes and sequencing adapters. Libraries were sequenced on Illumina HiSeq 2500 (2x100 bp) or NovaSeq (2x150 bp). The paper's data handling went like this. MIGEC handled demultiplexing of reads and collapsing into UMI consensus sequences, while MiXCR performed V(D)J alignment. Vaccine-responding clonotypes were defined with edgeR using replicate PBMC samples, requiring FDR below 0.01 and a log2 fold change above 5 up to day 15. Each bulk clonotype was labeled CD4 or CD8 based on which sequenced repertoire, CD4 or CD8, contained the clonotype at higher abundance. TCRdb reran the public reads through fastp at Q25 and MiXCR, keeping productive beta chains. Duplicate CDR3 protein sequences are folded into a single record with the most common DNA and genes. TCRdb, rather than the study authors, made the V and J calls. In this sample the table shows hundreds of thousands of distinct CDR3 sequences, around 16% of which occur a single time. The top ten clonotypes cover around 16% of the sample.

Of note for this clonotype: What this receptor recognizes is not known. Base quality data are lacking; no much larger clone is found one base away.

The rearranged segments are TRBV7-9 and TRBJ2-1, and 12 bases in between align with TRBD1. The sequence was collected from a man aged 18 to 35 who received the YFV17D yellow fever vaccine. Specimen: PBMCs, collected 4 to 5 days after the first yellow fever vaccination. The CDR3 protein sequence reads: CASSLVGTGGREQFF. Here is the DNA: TGTGCCAGCAGCTTAGTTGGGACAGGGGGCCGGGAGCAGTTCTTC.